Shown below are 17 T cell receptor beta chains from a single sample sequenced in a study of control samples from healthy donors and cancer patients. Some clones are missing from TCRdb's copy, which holds only in-frame ones; the method was immunoSEQ multiplex PCR. The sample carries about 100,000 clones, more than 80% recorded once. The material sequenced was blood. Receptors originate from a man younger than 35 in good health.

CDR3 nucleotide sequence: TGTGCCAGCGTCGCGCCCGCCTCTGGAAACACCATATATTTT. Protein product: CASVAPASGNTIYF. The chain employs TRBV7-9 and TRBJ1-3; D remains unclear. V was trimmed by 8 bases and J by 0 bases, leaving 11 bases between them. The CDR3 runs 14 residues. Germline V gene sequence: CDR1 SEHNR, CDR2 FQNEAQ (reference sequence).

The chain recombines TRBV19 with TRBJ2-7; the D is unclear. The CDR3 runs to 15 residues. V was pared by 3 bases and J by 2 bases, with 14 bases between. Germline CDR1 is LNHDA and CDR2 is SQIVND (reference sequence). In DNA form, the CDR3 reads TGTGCCAGTAGTATCAAGGCACGCACTACCTACGAGCAGTACTTC. This translates into CASSIKARTTYEQYF.

The J gene is TRBJ1-6, the V gene TRBV30; D might be TRBD1 (6 bases). Germline CDR1 is GTSNPN and CDR2 is SVGIG (reference sequence). Trimming removed 5 bases from V and 2 bases from J, with 10 bases in between. The CDR3 is 14 amino acids. The CDR3 here is CAWSGGTYNSPLHF. The CDR3 DNA follows: TGTGCCTGGTCGGGGGGCACCTATAATTCACCCCTCCACTTT. Complete variable domain (other parts from reference TRBV30 and TRBJ1-6): SQTIHQWPATLVQPVGSPLSLECTVEGTSNPNLYWYRQAAGRGLQLLFYSVGIGQISSEVPQNLSASRPQDRQFILSSKKLLLSDSGFYLCAWSGGTYNSPLHFGNGTRLTVT.

This clone was recorded once. The chain recombines TRBV27 with TRBJ1-4; 7 positions agree with TRBD1. The V segment lost 6 bases and the J segment 5 bases; nucleotides outside the gene matches: 6. The CDR3 contains 14 residues. The germline V gene encodes CDR1 MNHEY and CDR2 SMNVEV (reference sequence). CDR3 in DNA: TGTGCCAGCAGACGAAGACAGGGAAATGAAAAACTGTTTTTT. This codes for CASRRRQGNEKLFF. The full variable domain, with the rest looked up from reference TRBV27 and TRBJ1-4, is EAQVTQNPRYLITVTGKKLTVTCSQNMNHEYMSWYRQDPGLGLRQIYYSMNVEVTDKGDVPEGYKVSRKEKRNFPLILESPSPNQTSLYFCASRRRQGNEKLFFGSGTQLSVL.

The genes are TRBV11-2 and TRBJ1-1; D gene ambiguous. V lost 1 base to trimming and J lost 1 base, with 10 bases between them. Germline V gives CDR1 SGHAT, CDR2 FQNNGV. The length of the CDR3 is 15 residues. This CDR3 is CASSLVPGPNTEAFF. In DNA form, the CDR3 reads TGTGCCAGCAGCTTAGTCCCAGGCCCGAACACTGAAGCTTTCTTT.

The rearrangement uses TRBV19 and TRBJ1-3, with D uncertain. V was cut by 4 bases and J by 0 bases, with 4 bases left in between. Germline CDR1 and CDR2: LNHDA and SQIVND (reference sequence). CDR3 length equals 13 residues. The chain's CDR3 is CASSRGSGNTIYF. For the CDR3, the DNA is TGTGCCAGTAGTAGGGGCTCTGGAAACACCATATATTTT. Drawing the rest from reference TRBV19 and TRBJ1-3, the complete variable domain is DGGITQSPKYLFRKEGQNVTLSCEQNLNHDAMYWYRQDPGQGLRLIYYSQIVNDFQKGDIAEGYSVSREKKESFPLTVTSAQKNPTAFYLCASSRGSGNTIYFGEGSWLTVV.

The chain combines TRBV18 with TRBJ1-1; 7 bases agree with TRBD1. The CDR3 length is 14 residues. V trimming: 6 bases; J trimming: 5 bases; junction bases outside the gene matches: 9. Germline values: CDR1 KGHSH, CDR2 LQKENI. The CDR3: CASSPDRVGTEAFF. The CDR3 DNA is TGTGCCAGCTCCCCAGACAGGGTTGGGACTGAAGCTTTCTTT.

V usage is TRBV7-2 and J usage is TRBJ2-7; unclear D gene. The germline gives CDR1 SGHTA, CDR2 FQGNSA. The CDR3 is made up of 14 amino acids. V dropped 5 bases and J dropped 0 bases, with 11 bases sitting between them. CDR3 DNA sequence: TGTGCCAGCAGCCTCCTAGGGATCTCCTACGAGCAGTACTTC. It specifies CASSLLGISYEQYF.

The chain employs TRBV11-1 and TRBJ2-1; 7 positions match TRBD2. In germline, CDR1 is SGHAT, CDR2 FQDESV (reference sequence). This CDR3 contains 16 residues. Germline trimming cut 8 bases from V and 0 bases from J; bases unmatched to any gene: 10. This CDR3 reads CASWGDGGSSYNEQFF. The CDR3 bases are TGTGCCAGCTGGGGAGATGGCGGGAGCTCCTACAATGAGCAGTTCTTC.

The J gene is TRBJ2-1, the V gene TRBV23-1, with D perhaps matching TRBD1 (6 bases). TRBV23-1 is filed as an ORF, its function uncertain. This CDR3 comprises 14 residues. Trimming stripped 11 bases from V and 9 bases from J, with 23 bases between. CDR3 nucleotides: TGCGCCGAGAAACAGGAACAGGGACCGGGTGAGCAGTTCTTC. Translation: CAEKQEQGPGEQFF.

The chain has TRBV7-2 and TRBJ1-2; no firm D call. The CDR3 runs to 15 residues. V was pared by 5 bases and J by 2 bases, with 15 bases between. Germline CDR1 and CDR2: SGHTA and FQGNSA. The CDR3 DNA reads TGTGCCAGCAGCCGGCAGGTTGGAGGAAACTATGGCTACACCTTC. This encodes CASSRQVGGNYGYTF.

The rearrangement links TRBV4-1 to TRBJ1-3, with 10 bases aligning to TRBD1. The CDR3 loop spans 15 amino acids. Losses at the gene ends were 2 bases for V and 7 bases for J; bases not matched to a gene: 5. Germline V lookup: CDR1 MGHRA, CDR2 YSYEKL. In DNA form, the CDR3 reads TGCGCCAGCAGCCAAACGACAGGGGGCTGGAACACCATATATTTT. As protein: CASSQTTGGWNTIYF.

The chain recombines TRBV7-9 with TRBJ2-5, with 7 bases identical to TRBD1. The CDR3 spans 16 residues. CDR1 is SEHNR and CDR2 is FQNEAQ in the germline V gene (reference sequence). Trimming took 6 bases from V and 0 from J; bases not matched to a gene: 10. This chain's CDR3 is CASSYKTGIYQETQYF. The CDR3 DNA reads as TGTGCCAGCAGTTATAAGACAGGGATTTACCAAGAGACCCAGTACTTC.

This clone was counted once. The chain is built from TRBV18 and TRBJ2-7; the match to TRBD2 covers 9 bases. This CDR3 spans 15 amino acids. V dropped 4 bases and J dropped 4; count of bases not matched to a gene: 8. Germline CDR1 and CDR2: KGHSH and LQKENI. The CDR3 here is CASSLSPGLAYEQYF. The DNA for the CDR3 is TGTGCCAGCTCACTTAGTCCGGGACTAGCATACGAGCAGTACTTC.

In its sample, this clone was seen once. J is TRBJ1-1 and V is TRBV5-1; a possible D gene is TRBD1 (6 bases). V gave up 4 bases and J gave up 4 bases, with 23 bases separating them. CDR3 size: 17 residues. Germline lookup yields CDR1 SGHRS and CDR2 YFSETQ. The CDR3 bases are TGCGCCAGCAGCATAGACCCCCACAGGGCTTTAGGCACTGAAGCTTTCTTT. Translation gives CASSIDPHRALGTEAFF.

The chain couples TRBV6-6 to TRBJ1-1, with TRBD1 matching over 7 bases. The V segment lost 5 bases and the J segment 4 bases; nucleotides outside the gene matches: 4. The CDR3 extends over 13 amino acids. Germline lookup yields CDR1 MNHNY and CDR2 SVGAGI (reference sequence). CDR3 in amino acids: CASSPQGGTEAFF. The CDR3 DNA reads as TGTGCCAGCAGTCCTCAGGGGGGCACTGAAGCTTTCTTT.

The DNA of the CDR3 is TGCGCCAGCAGCCAAGGAAGGACAGGGGCCTATGGCTACACCTTC. It yields the protein CASSQGRTGAYGYTF. V gene TRBV4-1 combines with J gene TRBJ1-2, with TRBD1 matching 9 bases. V trimming: 1 base; J trimming: 4 bases; junction bases outside the gene matches: 4. The CDR3 is 15 residues long. Germline CDR1 is MGHRA and CDR2 is YSYEKL.